The sequence of this T cell receptor beta chain was determined in a study of T cells in Graves' hyperthyroidism and ophthalmopathy. This clonotype was picked up a small number of times. Antigen unknown. At one end the junction does not follow the germline gene, possibly because of a read error. Overall study findings and caveats: Most thyroid clonotypes that were expanded above 0.001 also turned up in blood. Ophthalmopathy could be told apart from stable hyperthyroidism with a 13 V-J model.

Germline loops: CDR1 SQVTM, CDR2 ANQGSEA. This CDR3 region has 13 residues. Amplification targeted TCR beta CDR3 regions from RNA transcripts. HTBI primers were the set used in a first-round RT-PCR of the TCR CDR3. MiXCR was run by TCRdb on the multiplex PCR reads, yielding one entry per CDR3 protein. Of hundreds of thousands of distinct CDR3 sequences listed, roughly 15% were seen once; the top ten hold roughly 10%. If no ophthalmopathy progression occurred within 18 months, Graves' hyperthyroidism was stable. Patients showing uncontrolled infection, other autoimmune disease, pregnancy or lactation were ineligible.

The TCR comes from a woman aged 18-29 years with Graves' hyperthyroidism. The material sequenced was blood. The chain is built from TRBV29-1 and TRBJ1-1; D not resolved. The CDR3 is CSVEQELNAEAFF. CDR3 DNA: TGCAGCGTTGAACAAGAATTGAACGCTGAAGCTTTCTTT.